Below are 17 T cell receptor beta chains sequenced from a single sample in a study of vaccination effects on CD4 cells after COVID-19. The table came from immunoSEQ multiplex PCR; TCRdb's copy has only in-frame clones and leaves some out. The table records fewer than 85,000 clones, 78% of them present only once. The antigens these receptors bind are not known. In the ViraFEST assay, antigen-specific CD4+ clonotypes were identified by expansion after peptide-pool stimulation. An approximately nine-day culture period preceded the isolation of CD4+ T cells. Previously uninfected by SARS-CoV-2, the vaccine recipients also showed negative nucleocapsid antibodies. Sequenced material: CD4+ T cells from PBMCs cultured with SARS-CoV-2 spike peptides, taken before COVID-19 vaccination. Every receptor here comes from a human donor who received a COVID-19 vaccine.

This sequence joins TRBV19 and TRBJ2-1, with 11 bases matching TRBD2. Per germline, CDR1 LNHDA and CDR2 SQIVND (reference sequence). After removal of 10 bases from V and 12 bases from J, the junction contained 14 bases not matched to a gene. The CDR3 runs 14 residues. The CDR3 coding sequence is TGTGCCACCAAAGGGCTAGCGGGGGGCGACGGGCAGTTCTTC. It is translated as CATKGLAGGDGQFF.

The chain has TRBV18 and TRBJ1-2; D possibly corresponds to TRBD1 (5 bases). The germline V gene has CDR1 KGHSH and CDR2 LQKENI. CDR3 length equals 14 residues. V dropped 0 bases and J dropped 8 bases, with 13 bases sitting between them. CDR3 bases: TGTGCCAGCTCACCACCAACCAGAGGGGTCGGCTACACCTTC. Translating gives CASSPPTRGVGYTF.

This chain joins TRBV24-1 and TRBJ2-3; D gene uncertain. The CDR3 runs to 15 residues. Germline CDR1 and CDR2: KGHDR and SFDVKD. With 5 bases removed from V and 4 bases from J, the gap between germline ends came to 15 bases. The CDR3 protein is CATSGLGPGADTQYF. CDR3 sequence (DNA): TGTGCCACCAGTGGACTTGGACCTGGCGCAGATACGCAGTATTTT.

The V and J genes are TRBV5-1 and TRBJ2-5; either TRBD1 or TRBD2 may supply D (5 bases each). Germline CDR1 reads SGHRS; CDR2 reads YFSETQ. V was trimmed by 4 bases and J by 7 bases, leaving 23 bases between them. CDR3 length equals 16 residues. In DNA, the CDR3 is TGCGCCAGCAGCGTGGGGTCCAGTGGGACCCAGGTGACCCAGTACTTC. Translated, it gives CASSVGSSGTQVTQYF. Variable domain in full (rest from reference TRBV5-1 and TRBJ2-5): KAGVTQTPRYLIKTRGQQVTLSCSPISGHRSVSWYQQTPGQGLQFLFEYFSETQRNKGNFPGRFSGRQFSNSRSEMNVSTLELGDSALYLCASSVGSSGTQVTQYFGPGTRLLVL.

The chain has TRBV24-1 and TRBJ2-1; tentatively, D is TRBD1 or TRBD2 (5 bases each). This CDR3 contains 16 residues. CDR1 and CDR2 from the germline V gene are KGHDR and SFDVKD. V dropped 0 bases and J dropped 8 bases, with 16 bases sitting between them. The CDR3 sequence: CATSDLRGSGSDEQFF. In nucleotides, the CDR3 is TGTGCCACCAGTGATTTGCGGGGCAGTGGATCGGATGAGCAGTTCTTC.

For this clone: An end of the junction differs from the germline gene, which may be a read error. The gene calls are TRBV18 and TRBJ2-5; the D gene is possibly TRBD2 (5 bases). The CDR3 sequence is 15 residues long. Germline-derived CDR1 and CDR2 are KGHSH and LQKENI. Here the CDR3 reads CASSQGGLRREAQYF. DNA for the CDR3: TGTGCCAGCTCACAAGGAGGTTTGAGAAGAGAGGCCCAGTACTTC.

The chain's CDR3 is CASSIFGSGAQPQHF. CDR3 nucleotides: TGTGCCAGTAGTATCTTTGGGTCGGGGGCTCAGCCCCAGCATTTT. The gene calls are TRBV19 and TRBJ1-5, with a weak D call TRBD1 (6 bases). Germline V gene sequence: CDR1 LNHDA, CDR2 SQIVND (reference sequence). Deletions cut 3 bases from V and 6 bases from J, with 15 bases between. The CDR3 extends over 15 amino acids.

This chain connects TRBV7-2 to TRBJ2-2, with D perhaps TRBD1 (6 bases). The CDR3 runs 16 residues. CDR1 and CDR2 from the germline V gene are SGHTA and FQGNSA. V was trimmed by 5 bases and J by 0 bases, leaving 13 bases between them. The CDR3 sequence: CASSRTGTTNTGELFF. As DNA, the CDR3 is TGTGCCAGCAGCCGCACCGGGACAACGAACACCGGGGAGCTGTTTTTT.

This CDR3 reads CASTQGVHGYGYTF. The CDR3 DNA is TGTGCCAGCACCCAGGGGGTTCATGGCTATGGCTACACCTTC. The rearrangement uses TRBV6-5 and TRBJ1-2; 7 positions match TRBD1. The CDR3 length is 14 residues. Losses at the gene ends were 7 bases for V and 4 bases for J; bases not matched to a gene: 9. Germline values: CDR1 MNHEY, CDR2 SVGAGI.

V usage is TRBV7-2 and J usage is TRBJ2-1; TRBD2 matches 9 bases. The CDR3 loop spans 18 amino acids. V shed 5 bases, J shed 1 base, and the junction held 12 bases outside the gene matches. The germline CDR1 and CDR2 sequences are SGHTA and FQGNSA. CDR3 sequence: CASSTVSSGGFSYNEQFF. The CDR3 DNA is TGTGCCAGCAGCACAGTGAGTAGCGGGGGTTTTTCCTACAATGAGCAGTTCTTC.

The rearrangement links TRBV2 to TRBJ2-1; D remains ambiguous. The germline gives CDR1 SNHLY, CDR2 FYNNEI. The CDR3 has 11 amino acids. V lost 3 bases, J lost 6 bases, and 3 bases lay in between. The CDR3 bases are TGTGCCAGCAGTGAGATCAATGAGCAGTTCTTC. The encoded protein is CASSEINEQFF.

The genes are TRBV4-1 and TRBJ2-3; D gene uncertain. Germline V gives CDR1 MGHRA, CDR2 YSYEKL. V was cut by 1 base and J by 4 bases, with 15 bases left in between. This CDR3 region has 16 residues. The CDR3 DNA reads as TGCGCCAGCAGCCAAGGGAGAGCGTTGGGTCCAGATACGCAGTATTTT. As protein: CASSQGRALGPDTQYF.

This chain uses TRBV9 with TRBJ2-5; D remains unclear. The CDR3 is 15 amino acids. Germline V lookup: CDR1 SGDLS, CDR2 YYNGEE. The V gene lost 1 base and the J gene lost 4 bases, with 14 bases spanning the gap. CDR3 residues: CASSVSQAGRETQYF. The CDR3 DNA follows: TGTGCCAGCAGCGTAAGTCAGGCAGGAAGAGAGACCCAGTACTTC.

The CDR3 loop reads CASIRDRGFNTGELFF. DNA for the CDR3: TGTGCCAGTATTCGGGACAGGGGTTTTAACACCGGGGAGCTGTTTTTT. The chain combines TRBV19 with TRBJ2-2; TRBD1 matches at 10 bases. CDR1 is LNHDA, CDR2 SQIVND, per germline (reference sequence). J gave up 2 bases and V 7 bases, and 7 bases lay outside the gene matches. The CDR3 is 16 amino acids.

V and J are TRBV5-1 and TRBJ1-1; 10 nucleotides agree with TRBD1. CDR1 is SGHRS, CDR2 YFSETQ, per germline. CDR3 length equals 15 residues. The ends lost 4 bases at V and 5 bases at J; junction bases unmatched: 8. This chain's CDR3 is CASSPGQGTLTEAFF. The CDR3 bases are TGCGCCAGCAGCCCGGGACAGGGGACACTTACTGAAGCTTTCTTT.

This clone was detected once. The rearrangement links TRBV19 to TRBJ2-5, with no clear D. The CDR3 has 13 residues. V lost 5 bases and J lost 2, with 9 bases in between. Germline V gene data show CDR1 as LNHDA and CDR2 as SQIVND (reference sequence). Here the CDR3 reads CASSELRQETQYF. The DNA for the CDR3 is TGTGCCAGTAGTGAACTCCGACAAGAGACCCAGTACTTC.

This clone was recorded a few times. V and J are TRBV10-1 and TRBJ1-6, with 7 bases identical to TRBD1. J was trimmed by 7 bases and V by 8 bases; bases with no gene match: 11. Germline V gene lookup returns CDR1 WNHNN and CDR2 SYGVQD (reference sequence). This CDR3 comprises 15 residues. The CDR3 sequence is CASSGKGANNSPLHF. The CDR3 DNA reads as TGCGCCAGCTCCGGGAAGGGGGCGAACAATTCACCCCTCCACTTT.